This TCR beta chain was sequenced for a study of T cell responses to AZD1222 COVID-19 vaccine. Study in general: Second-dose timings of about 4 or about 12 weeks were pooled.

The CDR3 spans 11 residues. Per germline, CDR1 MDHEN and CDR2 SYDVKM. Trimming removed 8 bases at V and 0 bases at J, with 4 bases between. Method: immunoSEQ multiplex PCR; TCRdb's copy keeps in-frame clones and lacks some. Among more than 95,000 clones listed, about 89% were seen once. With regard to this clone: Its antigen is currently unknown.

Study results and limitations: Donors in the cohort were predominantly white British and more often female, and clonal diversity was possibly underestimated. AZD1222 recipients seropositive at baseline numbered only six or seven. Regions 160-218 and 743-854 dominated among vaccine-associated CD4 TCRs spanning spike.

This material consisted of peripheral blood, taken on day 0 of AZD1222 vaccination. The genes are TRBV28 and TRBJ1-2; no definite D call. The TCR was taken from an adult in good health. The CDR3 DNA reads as TGTGCCAGCTTAGCTAACTATGGCTACACCTTC. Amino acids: CASLANYGYTF.